The 28 T cell receptor beta chains listed next were all sequenced from one sample in a study of blood T cell repertoires in COVID-19. TCRdb's copy holds only in-frame clones and misses some; the assay was immunoSEQ multiplex PCR. The data contain roughly 150,000 clones, about four fifths of them seen just once; the ten biggest clones take up approximately 15%. Material for sequencing was peripheral blood. The receptor set was obtained from a woman of 80 years or more with acute or convalescent COVID-19.

This sequence joins TRBV19 and TRBJ1-4, with a weak D call TRBD1 (6 bases). From germline, CDR1 is LNHDA and CDR2 SQIVND (reference sequence). The CDR3 covers 13 residues. Trimming cost V 8 bases and J 5 bases, with 12 bases left between them. This CDR3 reads CASHRQVNEKLFF. CDR3 DNA: TGTGCCAGTCACCGACAGGTGAATGAAAAACTGTTTTTT.

The J gene is TRBJ2-3, the V gene TRBV7-2; 11 nucleotides align to TRBD2. The CDR3 covers 19 residues. The J segment lost 6 bases and the V segment lost 2 bases, leaving 16 bases of the junction unmatched. The germline CDR1 and CDR2 sequences are SGHTA and FQGNSA. DNA of the CDR3: TGTGCCAGCAGCTTACCTAACGGGACTAGCGGCCAATCAGTGGATACGCAGTATTTT. Its protein is CASSLPNGTSGQSVDTQYF. Based on the CDR3 plus reference TRBV7-2 and TRBJ2-3, the full variable domain is GAGVSQSPSNKVTEKGKDVELRCDPISGHTALYWYRQSLGQGLEFLIYFQGNSAPDKSGLPSDRFSAERTGGSVSTLTIQRTQQEDSAVYLCASSLPNGTSGQSVDTQYFGPGTRLTVL.

The rearrangement uses TRBV6-5 and TRBJ2-7; 7 bases are shared with TRBD2. The CDR3 runs 13 residues. Germline V gene sequence: CDR1 MNHEY, CDR2 SVGAGI. Trimming removed 5 bases from V and 1 base from J; junction bases left unmatched: 2. In DNA, the CDR3 is TGTGCCAGCAGTCTTAGCGGGTCCTACGAGCAGTACTTC. Its translation: CASSLSGSYEQYF.

The chain joins TRBV18 to TRBJ1-2; a possible D gene is TRBD1 (5 bases). Between the trimmed V and J ends, which lost 3 bases and 7 bases, there was a span of 12 bases. Per germline, CDR1 KGHSH and CDR2 LQKENI. The CDR3 is 13 residues long. The CDR3 DNA is TGTGCCAGCTCACCCTCGGGGGAGGGTGGCTACACCTTC. Amino acid sequence: CASSPSGEGGYTF.

In its sample, this clone was seen a few times. The gene calls are TRBV7-8 and TRBJ2-7, with 10 positions matching TRBD1. The CDR3 spans 15 residues. V lost 4 bases to trimming and J lost 2 bases; unmatched junction nucleotides: 5. From germline, CDR1 is SGHVS and CDR2 FQNEAQ. CDR3 nucleotide sequence: TGTGCCAGCAGCTGGGGGACAGGGGTGCCCTACGAGCAGTACTTC. This translates into CASSWGTGVPYEQYF. Variable domain in full (rest from reference TRBV7-8 and TRBJ2-7): GAGVSQSPRYKVAKRGQDVALRCDPISGHVSLFWYQQALGQGPEFLTYFQNEAQLDKSGLPSDRFFAERPEGSVSTLKIQRTQQEDSAVYLCASSWGTGVPYEQYFGPGTRLTVT.

In this sample, this clone turned up once. This chain joins TRBV5-6 and TRBJ2-1; 7 bases match TRBD1. Germline values: CDR1 SGHDT, CDR2 YYEEEE. The CDR3 is 14 residues long. V lost 4 bases, J lost 4 bases, and 5 bases stayed unmatched. DNA of the CDR3: TGTGCCAGCAGCCGCCGGGACAGATACAATGAGCAGTTCTTC. As protein: CASSRRDRYNEQFF.

The chain has TRBV5-1 and TRBJ1-2; D is ambiguous. Germline values: CDR1 SGHRS, CDR2 YFSETQ. V was cut by 5 bases and J by 2 bases, with 10 bases left in between. This CDR3 region has 13 residues. The CDR3 sequence is CASSPEENYGYTF. The CDR3 DNA sequence: TGCGCCAGCAGTCCCGAGGAAAACTATGGCTACACCTTC. Full variable domain (outside the CDR3, taken from reference TRBV5-1 and TRBJ1-2): KAGVTQTPRYLIKTRGQQVTLSCSPISGHRSVSWYQQTPGQGLQFLFEYFSETQRNKGNFPGRFSGRQFSNSRSEMNVSTLELGDSALYLCASSPEENYGYTFGSGTRLTVV.

This clone was seen only once. The J gene is TRBJ1-2, the V gene TRBV4-2, with TRBD1 matching 9 bases. The length of the CDR3 is 14 residues. Germline CDR1 reads LGHNA; CDR2 reads YNFKEQ. J was trimmed by 4 bases and V by 4 bases; bases with no gene match: 4. The CDR3 loop reads CASSPGQGVYGYTF. The CDR3 bases are TGTGCCAGCAGCCCGGGACAGGGTGTCTATGGCTACACCTTC.

This sequence joins TRBV6-5 and TRBJ1-4; TRBD1 agrees at 7 bases. Trimming cost V 8 bases and J 8 bases; bases outside gene matches: 14. The germline V gene encodes CDR1 MNHEY and CDR2 SVGAGI. The CDR3 contains 15 residues. This CDR3 reads CASAGGRIIQEKLFF. The CDR3 DNA reads TGTGCCAGCGCAGGGGGGCGCATAATCCAGGAAAAACTGTTTTTT.

The V gene is TRBV7-2, the J gene TRBJ1-2; TRBD1 might be the D (6 bases). Per germline, CDR1 SGHTA and CDR2 FQGNSA. Trimming stripped 1 base from V and 4 bases from J, with 13 bases between. The CDR3 contains 15 residues. The CDR3 bases are TGTGCCAGCAGCTTAGAGAGGGGACACCTCTATGGCTACACCTTC. Translated, it gives CASSLERGHLYGYTF.

This chain joins TRBV9 and TRBJ1-2; D may be TRBD1 (6 bases). Trimming took off 4 bases at V and 5 bases at J, with 21 bases between the two ends. Germline V CDR1 and CDR2: SGDLS, YYNGEE. The CDR3 consists of 16 residues. CDR3 coding DNA: TGTGCCAGCAGCTTAGCCGGGACATCTCGGACATATGGCTACACCTTC. Translating it yields CASSLAGTSRTYGYTF.

The rearrangement uses TRBV7-9 and TRBJ1-1, with D possibly being TRBD1 (6 bases). The germline V and J ends were trimmed by 4 bases and 0 bases, with 18 bases remaining between them. The CDR3 is 17 amino acids. CDR1 is SEHNR, CDR2 FQNEAQ, per germline (reference sequence). CDR3 in amino acids: CASSSGTLSHLNTEAFF. As DNA, the CDR3 is TGTGCCAGCAGCTCCGGGACACTTTCACACCTGAACACTGAAGCTTTCTTT. Together with reference TRBV7-9 and TRBJ1-1, the CDR3 gives the full variable domain: DTGVSQNPRHKITKRGQNVTFRCDPISEHNRLYWYRQTLGQGPEFLTYFQNEAQLEKSRLLSDRFSAERPKGSFSTLEIQRTEQGDSAMYLCASSSGTLSHLNTEAFFGQGTRLTVV.

V usage is TRBV18 and J usage is TRBJ2-3; possibly TRBD2 for D (7 bases). Germline-derived CDR1 and CDR2 are KGHSH and LQKENI. CDR3 length equals 16 residues. The V and J ends lost 3 bases and 3 bases respectively, with 16 bases between them. CDR3 nucleotides: TGTGCCAGCTCACCCCGAGGCGGGGGCGGGACAGATACGCAGTATTTT. Protein: CASSPRGGGGTDTQYF.

This clone was recorded once. Other DNA variants within this sample encode the same CDR3. V usage is TRBV27 and J usage is TRBJ1-5; D is ambiguous. The V end lost 6 bases, the J end lost 1 base, and 10 bases lay between the germline ends. The CDR3 runs to 14 residues. In germline, CDR1 is MNHEY, CDR2 SMNVEV (reference sequence). The CDR3 reads CASSLRESNQPQHF. The CDR3 DNA sequence: TGTGCCAGCAGCCTTCGCGAGAGCAATCAGCCCCAGCATTTT.

CDR3 sequence reads: CASSRGGSTDTQYF. In DNA, the CDR3 is TGTGCCAGTAGTAGAGGCGGTAGCACAGATACGCAGTATTTT. The rearrangement joins TRBV19 to TRBJ2-3; no clear D gene. There are 14 residues in the CDR3. V was cut by 4 bases and J by 0 bases, with 8 bases left in between. CDR1 is LNHDA, CDR2 SQIVND, per germline (reference sequence).

This clone was observed a few times. The rearrangement links TRBV2 to TRBJ1-5; D is unclear. V lost 7 bases to trimming and J lost 8 bases, with 18 bases between them. From germline, CDR1 is SNHLY and CDR2 FYNNEI. This CDR3 has 14 amino acids. The CDR3 sequence is CASTERGGYEPQHF. The CDR3 DNA is TGTGCCAGCACCGAGCGGGGAGGATATGAGCCCCAGCATTTT.

This chain links TRBV7-9 with TRBJ2-1, with TRBD2 matching over 10 bases. Losses at the gene ends were 5 bases for V and 0 bases for J; bases not matched to a gene: 4. The CDR3 is 16 residues long. Germline-derived CDR1 and CDR2 are SEHNR and FQNEAQ (reference sequence). The CDR3 region is CASSPSGSFSYNEQFF. The CDR3, as DNA: TGTGCCAGCAGCCCTAGCGGGAGCTTCTCCTACAATGAGCAGTTCTTC.

With respect to this clone: The junction differs from germline at one of its ends, possibly a read error. The chain joins TRBV18 to TRBJ2-3; 10 positions match TRBD2. The CDR3 totals 17 residues. Germline V CDR1 and CDR2: KGHSH, LQKENI. The CDR3 DNA reads TGTGCCAGCTCCCCACAGTTAGCGGGAGGAGCTACAGATACGCAGTATTTT. The encoded protein is CASSPQLAGGATDTQYF.

The chain recombines TRBV3-1 (or the pseudogene TRBV3-2) with TRBJ1-6, with 8 bases lining up with TRBD1. Unmatched junction bases numbered 9, after V lost 4 bases and J lost 13 bases. This CDR3 is built from 14 residues. CDR1 LGHDT and CDR2 YNNKEL come from the germline V gene (reference sequence). The CDR3 DNA follows: TGTGCCAGCAGCCCAACCTCAGGGGGCTTGCCCCTCCACTTT. It encodes CASSPTSGGLPLHF.

This chain connects TRBV28 to TRBJ1-5; D unresolved. V was cut by 8 bases and J by 0 bases, with 14 bases left in between. The germline V gene encodes CDR1 MDHEN and CDR2 SYDVKM. CDR3 length equals 15 residues. The CDR3 bases are TGTGCCAGCGGATCGCCGGAGTATAGCAATCAGCCCCAGCATTTT. This encodes CASGSPEYSNQPQHF.

This clone showed up just a few times. The V gene is TRBV30, the J gene TRBJ1-2; D gene uncertain. The V and J ends lost 0 bases and 6 bases respectively, with 11 bases between them. The CDR3 has 13 amino acids. CDR1 is GTSNPN and CDR2 is SVGIG in the germline V gene (reference sequence). CDR3 bases: TGTGCCTGGAGTGTACTTTTACCCAATGGCTACACCTTC. Its translation: CAWSVLLPNGYTF.

The chain recombines TRBV11-3 with TRBJ2-7; TRBD2 matches 7 bases. Germline CDR1 reads SGHNT; CDR2 reads YENEEA. V lost 1 base and J lost 1; bases outside the gene matches: 4. The CDR3 spans 15 residues. This chain's CDR3 is CASSLGGTTSYEQYF. The CDR3 bases are TGTGCCAGCAGCTTAGGGGGGACTACTTCCTACGAGCAGTACTTC.

This chain links TRBV4-2 with TRBJ2-7, with unresolved D. The CDR3 has 14 amino acids. Trimming pared 0 bases from V and 7 bases from J, leaving 13 bases between. CDR1 and CDR2 from the germline V gene are LGHNA and YNFKEQ. The CDR3 DNA follows: TGTGCCAGCAGCCAAGATCCTGGAATGAGGGAGCAGTACTTC. The encoded protein is CASSQDPGMREQYF.

The chain combines TRBV5-1 with TRBJ1-2; possibly TRBD1 for D (5 bases). The CDR3 consists of 14 residues. With 0 bases removed from V and 4 bases from J, the gap between germline ends came to 10 bases. The germline CDR1 and CDR2 sequences are SGHRS and YFSETQ. Here the CDR3 DNA reads TGCGCCAGCAGCTTGGAGGGCCAGGGCTATGGCTACACCTTC. This sequence encodes CASSLEGQGYGYTF.

The rearrangement uses TRBV19 and TRBJ1-1; tentatively, D is TRBD1 (5 bases). The germline V gene encodes CDR1 LNHDA and CDR2 SQIVND (reference sequence). The V end was cut by 4 bases, the J end by 2 bases, with 17 bases between. The CDR3 is 16 residues long. The CDR3 is CASSTPGTAHNTEAFF. The DNA for the CDR3 is TGTGCCAGTAGTACGCCCGGGACTGCACATAACACTGAAGCTTTCTTT.

Only one count was recorded for this clone. The chain couples TRBV2 to TRBJ2-2; D unresolved. The CDR3 is 13 amino acids. V dropped 5 bases and J dropped 5 bases, with 9 bases sitting between them. Per germline, CDR1 SNHLY and CDR2 FYNNEI. CDR3 loop: CASSRGPTGELFF. The CDR3 DNA reads as TGTGCCAGCAGTCGCGGTCCTACCGGGGAGCTGTTTTTT.

V is TRBV27 and J is TRBJ1-6; D is uncertain. Germline V gene lookup returns CDR1 MNHEY and CDR2 SMNVEV (reference sequence). This CDR3 has 16 amino acids. V lost 3 bases and J 4 bases, leaving 13 bases between the germline ends. In DNA form, the CDR3 reads TGTGCCAGCAGTTTCCAGTCAAGGAGATATAATTCACCCCTCCACTTT. Protein product: CASSFQSRRYNSPLHF.

This clone came up many times. The V gene is TRBV7-9, the J gene TRBJ2-5; D remains unclear. V was cut by 6 bases and J by 5 bases, with 13 bases left in between. The CDR3 consists of 13 residues. Germline loops: CDR1 SEHNR, CDR2 FQNEAQ (reference sequence). Here the CDR3 reads CASRRISLETQYF. In DNA form, the CDR3 reads TGTGCCAGCAGGCGGATTTCCCTGGAGACCCAGTACTTC.